The entry that follows covers one T cell receptor (beta chain) sequence. Measured with immunoSEQ multiplex PCR; TCRdb has only the in-frame clones, and not every one. The sample holds 10,000 to 15,000 clones, more than 85% seen once. The sample comes from a study of regulatory and conventional T cells in RAG deficiency. Conventional CD4+ T cells were sorted from blood as CD25-low CD127-high cells. Germline V gene data show CDR1 as MRHNA and CDR2 as SNTAGT. CDR3 length: 16 residues. The J segment lost 2 bases and the V segment lost 5 bases, leaving 8 bases of the junction unmatched. In addition, the sample was reused for a study of regulatory T cells. That publication notes: The primer mix had 52 TRBV and 13 TRBJ primers.

The TCR originated in a human donor in good health. Sequenced sample: CD4+ effector T cells sorted from blood. This chain uses TRBV6-4 with TRBJ2-2; TRBD2 matches at 7 bases. The CDR3 sequence: CASSSWTSFNTGELFF. The CDR3 region has the DNA TGTGCCAGCAGTAGCTGGACTAGTTTCAACACCGGGGAGCTGTTTTTT.